The rows below give T cell receptor beta chains drawn from one sample of a study of brain T cells in children with intractable seizures. Only in-frame clones appear in the TCRdb table, and some are missing; sequencing was by immunoSEQ multiplex PCR. The sample carries about 340,000 clones, over 90% recorded once. The specimen comprised peripheral blood, sampled 5 to 6 months after surgery. The receptors come from a boy less than two years old with tuberous sclerosis and intractable seizures. CDR3s include the opening cysteine and the closing phenylalanine or tryptophan. Each record gives: CDR3 length, V gene, D gene, J gene, clone size, CDR3 protein, CDR3 DNA. A D gene is named only where the DNA matches it firmly. Rows may omit the clone size; those that give it use once, few, many or a size class.

>14|TRBV6-5|.|TRBJ2-5|.
CASSYGQLGETQYF
TGTGCCAGCAGTTACGGTCAATTAGGGGAGACCCAGTACTTC
>14|TRBV29-1|TRBD1|TRBJ1-5|.
CSVGTADSNQPQHF
TGCAGCGTCGGGACAGCGGATAGCAATCAGCCCCAGCATTTT
>15|TRBV11-2|.|TRBJ2-3|few
CASRYRGQYTDTQYF
TGTGCCAGCAGATATAGGGGTCAGTACACAGATACGCAGTATTTT
>13|TRBV24-1|.|TRBJ1-1|.
CATRHRVGGEAFF
TGTGCCACCAGACACAGGGTGGGTGGTGAAGCTTTCTTT
>14|TRBV11-2|.|TRBJ1-2|.
CASSLVSSPYGYTF
TGTGCCAGCAGCTTGGTTTCGAGCCCTTATGGCTACACCTTC
>13|TRBV5-1|.|TRBJ1-1|few
CASSLNPGNEAFF
TGCGCCAGCAGCTTGAACCCGGGGAATGAAGCTTTCTTT
>16|TRBV5-1|.|TRBJ2-2|.
CASRSSGVLNTGELFF
TGCGCCAGCAGATCGTCGGGGGTATTGAACACCGGGGAGCTGTTTTTT
>12|TRBV25-1|.|TRBJ2-5|.
CASSQDQETQYF
TGTGCCAGCAGTCAGGACCAAGAGACCCAGTACTTC
>14|TRBV2|.|TRBJ1-1|.
CASSDMGPYTEAFF
TGTGCCAGCAGTGATATGGGGCCATACACTGAAGCTTTCTTT
>15|TRBV5-1|TRBD1|TRBJ1-2|.
CASSLLRQGASGYTF
TGCGCCAGCAGCTTGTTGAGACAGGGGGCCTCTGGCTACACCTTC
>15|TRBV18|.|TRBJ2-5|.
CASSTLRTHQETQYF
TGTGCCAGCTCAACCCTCCGGACTCACCAAGAGACCCAGTACTTC
>14|TRBV11-3|TRBD2|TRBJ2-7|.
CASSLWDYSYEQYF
TGTGCCAGCAGCCTCTGGGACTATTCCTACGAGCAGTACTTC
>13|TRBV2|TRBD1|TRBJ2-7|.
CATAGQGIVEQYF
TGTGCCACCGCGGGACAGGGGATCGTCGAGCAGTACTTC
>17|TRBV9|.|TRBJ1-3|once
CASSVALGRSDGNTIYF
TGTGCCAGCAGCGTAGCTTTGGGACGATCGGACGGAAACACCATATATTTT
>13|TRBV19|TRBD1|TRBJ2-2|.
CASGTGVGGELFF
TGTGCCAGTGGAACAGGGGTTGGCGGGGAGCTGTTTTTT
>13|TRBV12-3/TRBV12-4|.|TRBJ2-7|.
CASSSQGHYEQYF
TGTGCCAGCAGTTCCCAGGGACACTACGAGCAGTACTTC
>17|TRBV7-9|TRBD2|TRBJ2-2|few
CASSTPGLAGAVGELFF
TGTGCCAGCAGTACCCCGGGACTAGCGGGAGCGGTCGGGGAGCTGTTTTTT
>15|TRBV7-3|.|TRBJ2-1|.
CASSRAVLGGGEQFF
TGTGCCAGCAGCCGGGCGGTCCTGGGGGGAGGTGAGCAGTTCTTC
>14|TRBV3-1/TRBV3-2|.|TRBJ2-2|.
CASSQVAKPGELFF
TGTGCCAGCAGCCAAGTGGCAAAACCCGGGGAGCTGTTTTTT
>15|TRBV4-1|.|TRBJ2-7|.
CASSQGWTNSYEQYF
TGCGCCAGCAGCCAGGGCTGGACCAACTCCTACGAGCAGTACTTC
>13|TRBV27|TRBD1|TRBJ1-4|.
CASSDREGEKLFF
TGTGCCAGCAGCGACAGGGAGGGAGAAAAACTGTTTTTT
>14|TRBV7-9|TRBD1|TRBJ2-7|.
CASSFLTGDYEQYF
TGTGCCAGCAGCTTCCTGACAGGGGACTACGAGCAGTACTTC
>15|TRBV7-9|.|TRBJ1-2|.
CASSPGSATSYGYTF
TGTGCCAGCAGCCCAGGTTCAGCAACTAGCTATGGCTACACCTTC
>12|TRBV19|.|TRBJ1-2|many
CATREGYYGYTF
TGTGCCACCCGGGAGGGATACTATGGCTACACCTTC
>16|TRBV18|TRBD1|TRBJ2-7|.
CASSPSRQGSSYEQYF
TGTGCCAGCTCACCCTCTCGACAGGGGAGCTCCTACGAGCAGTACTTC
>14|TRBV6-5|.|TRBJ1-5|.
CASSYGGPNQPQHF
TGTGCCAGCAGTTACGGGGGCCCCAATCAGCCCCAGCATTTT
>17|TRBV27|TRBD2|TRBJ2-7|.
CASSLYGLAGRNYEQYF
TGTGCCAGCAGTTTATATGGACTAGCGGGGCGAAACTACGAGCAGTACTTC
>15|TRBV30|.|TRBJ2-3|.
CAWSVLSRETDTQYF
TGTGCCTGGAGTGTCTTATCACGGGAGACAGATACGCAGTATTTT